This T cell receptor (beta chain) originates from a study of blood T cells in healthy people across ages. A second PCR, run for roughly 7 to 12 cycles, used a sample-barcoded 5' primer plus a J-beta primer mix. TCRdb re-called the 5' RACE reads with MiXCR, one entry per CDR3 protein. The table shows 1.5 million to 2 million distinct CDR3 sequences, with about 39% occurring only once. Every sample yielded at least 6.5 million isolated PBMCs. Extraction of total RNA produced a minimum of 5 micrograms from each sample. Many counts were recorded for this clonotype. This TCR was recovered from a human donor in good health. The specimen was blood.

Written as DNA, the CDR3 is TGTGCCAGCAGCTTAACGACAGCCTCAGGGACCCAGTACTTC. Its protein product is CASSLTTASGTQYF. V gene TRBV7-2 combines with J gene TRBJ2-5; tentatively, D is TRBD1 (5 bases). V dropped 2 bases and J dropped 7 bases, with 14 bases sitting between them. CDR3 size: 14 residues. Germline-derived CDR1 and CDR2 are SGHTA and FQGNSA.